Below are 32 T cell receptor beta chains sequenced from a single sample in a study of blood T cell repertoires in COVID-19. Clones were sequenced by immunoSEQ multiplex PCR, and TCRdb holds only the in-frame ones, with some missing. The data contain over 200,000 clones, 80% to 85% of them singletons. The sequenced material came from peripheral blood. The origin of the receptors is a man aged 35 to 55 with acute or convalescent COVID-19.

The chain is built from TRBV19 and TRBJ1-2, with 9 bases lining up with TRBD1. Germline V gene data show CDR1 as LNHDA and CDR2 as SQIVND (reference sequence). This CDR3 comprises 16 residues. V lost 4 bases to trimming and J lost 1 base; unmatched junction nucleotides: 7. The CDR3 loop reads CASSNHWTGVNYGYTF. CDR3 in DNA: TGTGCCAGTAGTAACCATTGGACAGGGGTTAACTATGGCTACACCTTC.

This chain links TRBV5-1 with TRBJ2-3; TRBD2 agrees at 10 bases. In germline, CDR1 is SGHRS, CDR2 YFSETQ. The CDR3 loop spans 16 amino acids. After removal of 5 bases from V and 0 bases from J, the junction contained 6 bases not matched to a gene. Here the CDR3 DNA reads TGCGCCAGCAGGTCCGGGACTAGCGTCAGCACAGATACGCAGTATTTT. Protein: CASRSGTSVSTDTQYF.

The chain combines TRBV5-4 with TRBJ2-1; 10 positions match TRBD2. V lost 1 base to trimming and J lost 4 bases; unmatched junction nucleotides: 5. The CDR3 has 16 amino acids. Germline CDR1 SGHNT, CDR2 YYREEE (reference sequence). The CDR3 nucleotides read TGTGCCAGCAGCTTGAACAGCGGGAGGGTGTACAATGAGCAGTTCTTC. Translated: CASSLNSGRVYNEQFF. The full variable domain, its missing parts supplied by reference TRBV5-4 and TRBJ2-1, is ETGVTQSPTHLIKTRGQQVTLRCSSQSGHNTVSWYQQALGQGPQFIFQYYREEENGRGNFPPRFSGLQFPNYSSELNVNALELDDSALYLCASSLNSGRVYNEQFFGPGTRLTVL.

The CDR3 DNA reads as TGTGCCAGCAGCTACCCATCAGGTTACGAGCAGTACTTC. Its translation is CASSYPSGYEQYF. This chain uses TRBV5-4 with TRBJ2-7; D is unclear. CDR1 and CDR2 (germline): SGHNT, YYREEE (reference sequence). Between the trimmed V and J ends, which lost 3 bases and 4 bases, there was a span of 11 bases. The CDR3 covers 13 residues.

The V call is TRBV14, the J call TRBJ2-7; tentatively, D is TRBD2 (6 bases). The CDR3 has 12 amino acids. V was cut by 4 bases and J by 4 bases, with 8 bases left in between. Germline V lookup: CDR1 SGHDN, CDR2 FVKESK. The CDR3 nucleotides read TGTGCCAGCAGCCGCGCGGGGTACGAGCAGTACTTC. It codes for CASSRAGYEQYF. Based on the CDR3 plus reference TRBV14 and TRBJ2-7, the full variable domain is EAGVTQFPSHSVIEKGQTVTLRCDPISGHDNLYWYRRVMGKEIKFLLHFVKESKQDESGMPNNRFLAERTGGTYSTLKVQPAELEDSGVYFCASSRAGYEQYFGPGTRLTVT.

The V and J genes are TRBV15 and TRBJ2-2; D perhaps matches TRBD1 (5 bases). V lost 0 bases to trimming and J lost 3 bases, with 14 bases between them. The CDR3 is made up of 17 amino acids. Germline CDR1 LNHNV, CDR2 YYDKDF (reference sequence). DNA for the CDR3: TGTGCCACCAGCAGAGATCGATGGACAAGCTACACCGGGGAGCTGTTTTTT. It is translated as CATSRDRWTSYTGELFF.

The chain couples TRBV21-1 to TRBJ2-7; the listed D gene, TRBD2, was not tested against the DNA. TRBV21-1 is shown as a pseudogene. CDR3 length equals 19 residues. The CDR3 bases are TGTGCCAGCAGCAAAACTGCGGGGTTCCCTGTCTACGGATTCTACGAGCAGTACTTC. Translation gives CASSKTAGFPVYGFYEQYF.

The chain has TRBV2 and TRBJ1-2; the match to TRBD1 covers 9 bases. This CDR3 contains 13 residues. V shed 6 bases, J shed 6 bases, and the junction held 5 bases outside the gene matches. The germline gives CDR1 SNHLY, CDR2 FYNNEI. The CDR3 loop reads CASRYTGGDGYTF. The CDR3 DNA is TGTGCCAGCAGATATACAGGGGGCGATGGCTACACCTTC. The whole variable domain, filled in from reference TRBV2 and TRBJ1-2, reads EPEVTQTPSHQVTQMGQEVILRCVPISNHLYFYWYRQILGQKVEFLVSFYNNEISEKSEIFDDQFSVERPDGSNFTLKIRSTKLEDSAMYFCASRYTGGDGYTFGSGTRLTVV.

V and J are TRBV7-6 and TRBJ2-2; TRBD2 matches 9 bases. V gave up 5 bases and J gave up 3 bases; unmatched junction bases: 7. The CDR3 extends over 16 amino acids. The germline CDR1 and CDR2 sequences are SGHVS and FNYEAQ. The CDR3 nucleotides read TGTGCCAGCAGCCGTAGCGGGAGAGAGGACACCGGGGAGCTGTTTTTT. Amino acids: CASSRSGREDTGELFF.

The chain couples TRBV28 to TRBJ1-3, with D maybe TRBD1 (5 bases). Germline lookup yields CDR1 MDHEN and CDR2 SYDVKM. V shed 5 bases and J shed 0 bases, with 11 bases lying between them. The CDR3 spans 15 residues. The CDR3 nucleotides read TGTGCCAGCAGTGCGGGGCTAAGCTCTGGAAACACCATATATTTT. Translated, it gives CASSAGLSSGNTIYF.

The chain carries TRBV6-6 and TRBJ1-1; D gene ambiguous. CDR3 length equals 15 residues. The germline V gene has CDR1 MNHNY and CDR2 SVGAGI (reference sequence). Trimming stripped 4 bases from V and 1 base from J, with 13 bases between. CDR3 in amino acids: CASSFERVGNTEAFF. The CDR3 nucleotides read TGTGCCAGCAGTTTCGAGAGGGTGGGGAACACTGAAGCTTTCTTT.

This chain connects TRBV19 to TRBJ1-2; TRBD1 matches 7 bases. The V segment lost 0 bases and the J segment 7 bases; nucleotides outside the gene matches: 11. CDR3 length: 16 residues. Looked up from germline, CDR1 is LNHDA and CDR2 is SQIVND (reference sequence). CDR3 region: CASSIDTTGTATGYTF. CDR3 coding DNA: TGTGCCAGTAGTATAGATACCACCGGGACAGCGACTGGCTACACCTTC.

The DNA of the CDR3 is TGCGCCAGCAGTTCAGGACAGTCCCTAACCTCCTACAATGAGCAGTTCTTC. Its translation is CASSSGQSLTSYNEQFF. The chain carries TRBV5-1 and TRBJ2-1; TRBD1 might be the D (6 bases). CDR1 and CDR2 (germline): SGHRS, YFSETQ. V shed 5 bases and J shed 0 bases, with 18 bases lying between them. The CDR3 runs to 17 residues.

V and J are TRBV19 and TRBJ1-6; no clear D. The CDR3 sequence is 15 residues long. In germline, CDR1 is LNHDA, CDR2 SQIVND (reference sequence). Deletions cut 3 bases from V and 4 bases from J, with 10 bases between. The CDR3 reads CASSMGTRYNSPLHF. CDR3 DNA: TGTGCCAGTAGTATGGGCACTAGGTATAATTCACCCCTCCACTTT.

This clone has only a few counts. The J gene is TRBJ1-1, the V gene TRBV29-1; 11 bases align to TRBD1. With V trimmed by 6 bases and J by 4 bases, 7 bases remained unmatched. The CDR3 extends over 14 amino acids. Per germline, CDR1 SQVTM and CDR2 ANQGSEA. This CDR3 reads CSVVGQGGGTEAFF. The DNA of the CDR3 is TGCAGCGTGGTGGGACAGGGGGGTGGCACTGAAGCTTTCTTT.

Points on this clone: Other DNA sequences of this sample code for an identical CDR3. For the CDR3, the DNA is TGTGCCAGCACCCTCAACACTGAAGCTTTCTTT. It codes for CASTLNTEAFF. The chain combines TRBV28 with TRBJ1-1; no definite D call. CDR1 is MDHEN and CDR2 is SYDVKM in the germline V gene. The CDR3 loop spans 11 amino acids. V was shortened by 7 bases and J by 2 bases, with 5 bases between the two germline ends.

This clone is a singleton in its sample. The rearrangement uses TRBV19 and TRBJ2-6, with 7 bases that match TRBD1. Germline V lookup: CDR1 LNHDA, CDR2 SQIVND (reference sequence). V trimming: 5 bases; J trimming: 2 bases; junction bases outside the gene matches: 12. The CDR3 is 18 amino acids. CDR3 sequence reads: CASSSQRQGIPGANVLTF. The CDR3 region has the DNA TGTGCCAGTAGTTCCCAAAGACAGGGAATCCCTGGGGCCAACGTCCTGACTTTC.

The chain joins TRBV29-1 to TRBJ1-1; no clear D gene. V lost 4 bases and J 7 bases, leaving 7 bases between the germline ends. Per the germline V gene, CDR1 is SQVTM and CDR2 is ANQGSEA. The CDR3 runs 10 residues. The CDR3 nucleotides are TGCAGCGTTGGGGCAATTGAAGCTTTCTTT. Its protein product is CSVGAIEAFF.

CDR3 DNA: TGTGCCTGCAAACTACTAAACATGAACACTGAAGCTTTCTTT. It yields the protein CACKLLNMNTEAFF. V is TRBV30 and J is TRBJ1-1; D is ambiguous. Trimming cost V 6 bases and J 0 bases, with 14 bases left between them. The CDR3 runs to 14 residues. CDR1 is GTSNPN and CDR2 is SVGIG in the germline V gene (reference sequence).

This chain joins TRBV3-1 (or the pseudogene TRBV3-2) and TRBJ1-4, with 7 bases that match TRBD1. The CDR3 is made up of 14 amino acids. V was clipped by 4 bases and J by 8 bases; unmatched bases: 7. Germline V gene sequence: CDR1 LGHDT, CDR2 YNNKEL (reference sequence). The CDR3 here is CASSLQGLSEKLFF. The CDR3 nucleotides read TGTGCCAGCAGCCTACAGGGGTTGTCGGAAAAACTGTTTTTT.

The J gene is TRBJ2-2, the V gene TRBV7-8; a weak D match, TRBD1 (8 bases). The V gene's germline CDR1 is SGHVS and CDR2 FQNEAQ. V lost 4 bases and J lost 3, with 15 bases in between. CDR3 length: 16 residues. CDR3 in amino acids: CASSYYRGRDTGELFF. The CDR3 nucleotides read TGTGCCAGCAGCTACTACAGGGGGAGGGACACCGGGGAGCTGTTTTTT.

The J gene is TRBJ2-1, the V gene TRBV30; 12 positions agree with TRBD2. The CDR3 is 13 residues long. Germline CDR1 and CDR2: GTSNPN and SVGIG (reference sequence). V shed 7 bases, J shed 9 bases, and the junction held 7 bases outside the gene matches. DNA of the CDR3: TGTGCCTCTAGACTAGCGGGAGTTGGTGAGCAGTTCTTC. Amino acid sequence: CASRLAGVGEQFF. Complete variable domain (other parts from reference TRBV30 and TRBJ2-1): SQTIHQWPATLVQPVGSPLSLECTVEGTSNPNLYWYRQAAGRGLQLLFYSVGIGQISSEVPQNLSASRPQDRQFILSSKKLLLSDSGFYLCASRLAGVGEQFFGPGTRLTVL.

The rearrangement joins TRBV5-1 to TRBJ2-5; 7 bases match TRBD2. Germline CDR1 reads SGHRS; CDR2 reads YFSETQ. The CDR3 loop spans 14 amino acids. After removal of 3 bases from V and 5 bases from J, the junction contained 7 bases not matched to a gene. The CDR3: CASSSGGRSETQYF. CDR3 nucleotide sequence: TGCGCCAGCAGCTCGGGCGGGAGATCTGAGACCCAGTACTTC.

The chain has TRBV3-1 (or the pseudogene TRBV3-2) and TRBJ1-4; no reliable D call. Germline values: CDR1 LGHDT, CDR2 YNNKEL (reference sequence). Trimming cost V 1 base and J 7 bases, with 7 bases left between them. The CDR3 runs to 13 residues. CDR3 sequence: CASSQVEGEKLFF. CDR3 sequence (DNA): TGTGCCAGCAGCCAAGTTGAGGGTGAAAAACTGTTTTTT.

Worth noting for this clone: This same CDR3 is encoded by further DNA sequences in the sample. This sequence joins TRBV11-2 and TRBJ1-1; unclear D gene. The CDR3 consists of 13 residues. V lost 0 bases to trimming and J lost 3 bases, with 5 bases between them. CDR1 is SGHAT and CDR2 is FQNNGV in the germline V gene. The CDR3 DNA reads TGTGCCAGCAGCTTAGAACGCGACACTGAAGCTTTCTTT. Translated: CASSLERDTEAFF.

The chain has TRBV5-5 and TRBJ2-7; D remains ambiguous. Looked up from germline, CDR1 is SGHKS and CDR2 is YYEKEE (reference sequence). CDR3 length: 15 amino acids. V dropped 2 bases and J dropped 1 base, with 13 bases sitting between them. The CDR3 is CASSFPQRPSYEQYF. The DNA of the CDR3 is TGTGCCAGCAGCTTTCCCCAGCGACCTTCCTACGAGCAGTACTTC.

J is TRBJ2-7 and V is TRBV19; 8 bases are shared with TRBD1. Germline V CDR1 and CDR2: LNHDA, SQIVND (reference sequence). V was pared by 9 bases and J by 4 bases, with 11 bases of the junction left unmatched. The CDR3 has 14 residues. CDR3 coding DNA: TGTGCCAGCAATCCCGGGACAGGCTGGTACGAGCAGTACTTC. It translates to CASNPGTGWYEQYF. Filled out from reference TRBV19 and TRBJ2-7, the complete variable domain reads DGGITQSPKYLFRKEGQNVTLSCEQNLNHDAMYWYRQDPGQGLRLIYYSQIVNDFQKGDIAEGYSVSREKKESFPLTVTSAQKNPTAFYLCASNPGTGWYEQYFGPGTRLTVT.

The chain is built from TRBV7-9 and TRBJ2-7; the D is unclear. V dropped 1 base and J dropped 1 base, with 5 bases sitting between them. CDR3 length: 13 residues. The V gene's germline CDR1 is SEHNR and CDR2 FQNEAQ (reference sequence). The CDR3 coding sequence is TGTGCCAGCAGCTTAGACGGGTCCTACGAGCAGTACTTC. This translates into CASSLDGSYEQYF.

V usage is TRBV2 and J usage is TRBJ1-4, with a weak D call TRBD1 (6 bases). Trimming took off 0 bases at V and 5 bases at J, with 31 bases between the two ends. The CDR3 is made up of 22 amino acids. Germline V CDR1 and CDR2: SNHLY, FYNNEI. The CDR3: CASSEAHHRTVGTYGANEKLFF. The CDR3 region has the DNA TGTGCCAGCAGTGAAGCCCACCATCGGACAGTCGGTACCTATGGTGCCAATGAAAAACTGTTTTTT.

The chain recombines TRBV9 with TRBJ2-3; D uncertain. Trimming removed 0 bases from V and 4 bases from J, with 15 bases in between. The CDR3 loop spans 16 amino acids. Germline V gives CDR1 SGDLS, CDR2 YYNGEE. This chain's CDR3 is CASSVATNLRSDTQYF. CDR3 sequence (DNA): TGTGCCAGCAGCGTAGCTACTAACCTTAGATCAGATACGCAGTATTTT.

The V call is TRBV29-1, the J call TRBJ1-1; D remains unclear. CDR1 and CDR2 from the germline V gene are SQVTM and ANQGSEA. V lost 1 base and J lost 14, with 17 bases in between. The CDR3 loop spans 12 amino acids. CDR3 amino acids: CSVEGSMDENFF. The CDR3 region has the DNA TGCAGCGTTGAAGGGAGTATGGATGAAAACTTCTTT.

A note on this clone: One end of the junction varies from germline; a read error may be responsible. V usage is TRBV2 and J usage is TRBJ2-1; D is unclear. The CDR3 is 13 amino acids. The V gene's germline CDR1 is SNHLY and CDR2 FYNNEI. The CDR3, as DNA: TGTGCCAGCAGTGGAGACCAGGCCACGGATTTGCTCTTC. Translation: CASSGDQATDLLF.